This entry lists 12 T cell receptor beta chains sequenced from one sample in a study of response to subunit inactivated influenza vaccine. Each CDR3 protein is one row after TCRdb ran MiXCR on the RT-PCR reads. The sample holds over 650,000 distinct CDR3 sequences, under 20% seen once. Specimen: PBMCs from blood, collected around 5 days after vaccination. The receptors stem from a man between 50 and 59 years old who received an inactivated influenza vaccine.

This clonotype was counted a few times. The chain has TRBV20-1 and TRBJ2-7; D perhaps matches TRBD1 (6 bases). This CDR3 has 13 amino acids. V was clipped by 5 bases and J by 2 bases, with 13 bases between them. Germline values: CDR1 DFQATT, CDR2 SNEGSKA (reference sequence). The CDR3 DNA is TGCAGTGCTGAACTGACAGGCCCCTACGAGCAGTACTTC. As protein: CSAELTGPYEQYF.

The CDR3 DNA reads TGCGCCAGCAGCTTGGTCGTGACAGGGGGCAATGAGCAGTTCTTC. Its translation is CASSLVVTGGNEQFF. The chain is built from TRBV5-1 and TRBJ2-1; 9 bases line up with TRBD1. The germline V gene encodes CDR1 SGHRS and CDR2 YFSETQ. J gave up 6 bases and V 0 bases, and 4 bases lay outside the gene matches. The CDR3 runs to 15 residues.

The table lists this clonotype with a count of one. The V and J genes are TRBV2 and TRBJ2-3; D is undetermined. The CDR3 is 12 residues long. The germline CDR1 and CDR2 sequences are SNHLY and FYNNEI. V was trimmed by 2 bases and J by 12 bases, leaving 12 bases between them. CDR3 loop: CASSETSHLQYF. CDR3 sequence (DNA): TGTGCCAGCAGTGAAACGTCCCATCTCCAGTATTTT.

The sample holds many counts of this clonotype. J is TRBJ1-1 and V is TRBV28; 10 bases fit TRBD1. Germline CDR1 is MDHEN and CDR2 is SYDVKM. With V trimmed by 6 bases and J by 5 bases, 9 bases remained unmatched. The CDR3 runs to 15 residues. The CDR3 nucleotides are TGTGCCAGCAGACGATGGACAGGGGGTAGGACTGAAGCTTTCTTT. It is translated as CASRRWTGGRTEAFF.

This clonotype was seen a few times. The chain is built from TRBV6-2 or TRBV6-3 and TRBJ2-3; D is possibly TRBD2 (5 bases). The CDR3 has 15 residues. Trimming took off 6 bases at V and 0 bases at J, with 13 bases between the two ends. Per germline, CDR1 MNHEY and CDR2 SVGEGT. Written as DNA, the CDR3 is TGTGCCAGCAGACGGGATGGCCTTAGCACAGATACGCAGTATTTT. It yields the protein CASRRDGLSTDTQYF.

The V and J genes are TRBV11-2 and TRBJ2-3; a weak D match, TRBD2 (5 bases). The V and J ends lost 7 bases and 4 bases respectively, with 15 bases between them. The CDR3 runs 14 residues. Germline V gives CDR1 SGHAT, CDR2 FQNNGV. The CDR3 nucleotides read TGTGCCAGCACCGCTACGGGGTGGGCAGATACGCAGTATTTT. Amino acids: CASTATGWADTQYF.

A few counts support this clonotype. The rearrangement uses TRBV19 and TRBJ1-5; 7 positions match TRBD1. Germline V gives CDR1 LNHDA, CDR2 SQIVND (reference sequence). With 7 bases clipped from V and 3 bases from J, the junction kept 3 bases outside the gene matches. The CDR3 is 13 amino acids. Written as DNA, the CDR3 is TGTGCCAGTAAGGACAGGAACAATCAGCCCCAGCATTTT. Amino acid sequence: CASKDRNNQPQHF.

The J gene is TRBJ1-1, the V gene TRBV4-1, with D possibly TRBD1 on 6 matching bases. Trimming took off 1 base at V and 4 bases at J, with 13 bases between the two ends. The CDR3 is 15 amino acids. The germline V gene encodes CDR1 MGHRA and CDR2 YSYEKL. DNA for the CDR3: TGCGCCAGCAGCCAAGTTGTGGGGGCGGCCACTGAAGCTTTCTTT. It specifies CASSQVVGAATEAFF.

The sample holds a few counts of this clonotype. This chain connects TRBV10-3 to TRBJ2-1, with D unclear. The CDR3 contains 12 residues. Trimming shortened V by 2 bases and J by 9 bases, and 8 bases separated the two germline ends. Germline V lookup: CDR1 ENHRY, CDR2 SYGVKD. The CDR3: CAISEVEREQFF. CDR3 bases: TGTGCCATCAGTGAGGTAGAGCGTGAGCAGTTCTTC.

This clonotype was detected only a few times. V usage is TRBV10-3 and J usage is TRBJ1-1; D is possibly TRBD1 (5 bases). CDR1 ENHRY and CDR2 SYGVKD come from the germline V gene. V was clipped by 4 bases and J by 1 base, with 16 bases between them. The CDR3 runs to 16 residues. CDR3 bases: TGTGCCATCAGTGGCCCCGGGACTGTTGGGAACACTGAAGCTTTCTTT. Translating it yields CAISGPGTVGNTEAFF.

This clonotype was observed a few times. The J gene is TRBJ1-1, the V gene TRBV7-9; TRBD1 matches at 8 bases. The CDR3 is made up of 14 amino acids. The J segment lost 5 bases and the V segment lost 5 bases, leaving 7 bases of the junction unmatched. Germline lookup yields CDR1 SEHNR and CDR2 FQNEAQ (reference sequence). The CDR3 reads CASSPTGQGTEAFF. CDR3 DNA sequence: TGTGCCAGCAGCCCCACAGGACAGGGAACTGAAGCTTTCTTT.

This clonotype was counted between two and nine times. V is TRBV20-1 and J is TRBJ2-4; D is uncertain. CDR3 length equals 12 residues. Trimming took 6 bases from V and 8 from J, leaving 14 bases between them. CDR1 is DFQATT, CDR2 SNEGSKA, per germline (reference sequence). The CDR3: CSAEDGIDIQYF. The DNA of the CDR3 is TGCAGTGCCGAAGACGGAATAGACATTCAGTACTTC.